This entry concerns a single T cell receptor beta chain. Its antigen remains undetermined. The input lacks base qualities; no much larger clone sits a single base away. TCRbeta CDR3 regions were amplified from genomic DNA by means of the immunoSEQ Assay, a bias-controlled multiplex PCR. On the authors' methods: Within the assay, amplification of reference gene primers was used to estimate how many nucleated cells each sample contained. To quantify the absolute abundance of each unique TCRbeta CDR3 rearrangement, sequence reads were collapsed and filtered. For each sample, productive Simpson clonality was calculated by taking the square root of Simpson's diversity index across productive rearrangements. TCRdb took over this immuneACCESS table, retaining in-frame rearrangements with V and J assigned. Such tables are incomplete; in checked studies, under half of the missing clones stem from an unresolved V gene, and the remainder is unexplained. The V and J calls and clone size come from that table; D and trimming were worked out from the DNA. Here the sample has under 100,000 clones; 80% occur a single time. Around 13% of the sample goes to the ten largest clones.

This sample was taken from a study of blood T cell repertoires in COVID-19 (dated by TCRdb to 2018 to 2020). General notes on the study: Samples covering the acute and convalescent phases of COVID-19 were provided by collaborators in the United States, Italy and Spain. The material from the prospective study consisted of cDNA or gDNA derived from T cells, B-cell-depleted T cells, or PBMCs. Subjects who had been exposed to COVID-19, were actively infected with it, or had recovered from it provided the deeply sampled blood TCRbeta repertoires that made up the dataset. The repertoires were made available in a free public database intended to serve as a resource for research on the immune response to SARS-CoV-2. The samples were drawn from the first 160 participants of the ongoing ImmuneRACE study and from over a thousand subjects provided by 6 global collaborators. The sample metadata nearly always contained a de-identified subject ID, COVID-19 status, age in years and sex. Where available, HLA class I and class II types were taken from metadata supplied by the sample provider and were not determined by assay-based typing. Beyond this particular receptor, the publication reports: Clinical and demographic metadata were provided uncurated, with the amount varying by source and participant.

The germline V gene sets CDR1 to MDHEN and CDR2 to SYDVKM. The CDR3 sequence holds 14 residues, the cysteine and phenylalanine included. The kept DNA is CDR3 alone, 42 bases in frame from the first base. The junction shows trimming of 7 bases on V and 0 bases on J, plus 11 bases between the germline ends. Each collaborating institution followed its own protocols to collect whole blood in K2EDTA tubes. For TCRbeta analysis, collaborators shipped samples as frozen whole blood, isolated PBMCs, or DNA extracted from either of those sample types. The rearranged chain carries TRBV28 and TRBJ2-3, with no reliable assignment of the D segment. What was sequenced was peripheral blood. The receptor was isolated from a woman aged 35 to 49 with active or convalescent COVID-19. At the DNA level, the sequence is TGTGCCAGCACCCCGGCGGCTAGCACAGATACGCAGTATTTT. Its protein is CASTPAASTDTQYF. Beyond the CDR3, the reference TRBV28 and TRBJ2-3 genes provide the residues; the full variable domain reads: DVKVTQSSRYLVKRTGEKVFLECVQDMDHENMFWYRQDPGLGLRLIYFSYDVKMKEKGDIPEGYSVSREKKERFSLILESASTNQTSMYLCASTPAASTDTQYFGPGTRLTVL.